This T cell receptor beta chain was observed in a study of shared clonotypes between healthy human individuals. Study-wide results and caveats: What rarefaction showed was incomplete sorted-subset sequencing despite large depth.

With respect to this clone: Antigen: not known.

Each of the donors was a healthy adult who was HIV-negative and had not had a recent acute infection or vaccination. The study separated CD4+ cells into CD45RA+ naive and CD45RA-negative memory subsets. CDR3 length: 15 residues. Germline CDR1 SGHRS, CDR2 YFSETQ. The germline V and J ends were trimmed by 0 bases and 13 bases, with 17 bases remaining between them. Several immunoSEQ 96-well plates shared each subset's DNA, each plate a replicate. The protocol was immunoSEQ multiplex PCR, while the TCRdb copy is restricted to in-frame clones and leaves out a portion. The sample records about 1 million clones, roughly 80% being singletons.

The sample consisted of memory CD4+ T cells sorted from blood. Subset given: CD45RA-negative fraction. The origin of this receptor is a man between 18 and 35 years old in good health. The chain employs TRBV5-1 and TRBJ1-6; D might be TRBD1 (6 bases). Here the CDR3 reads CASSLAGGQVSPLHF. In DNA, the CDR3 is TGCGCCAGCAGCTTGGCGGGGGGGCAGGTATCTCCCCTCCACTTT.